Included here is one T cell receptor (beta chain) sequence, with context. Its specificity is unknown. Over several immunoSEQ plates, each subset's genomic DNA was distributed in even portions. Produced via immunoSEQ multiplex PCR; TCRdb's table is partial and in-frame only. The repertoire holds roughly 2,500,000 clones, with 80% to 95% as singletons. Investigators divided CD4+ cells into CD45RA+ naive and CD45RA-negative memory subsets. The data were taken from a study of shared clonotypes between healthy human individuals. Findings and limits, study-wide: Non-shared clonotypes had lower generation probabilities than those shared by all four donors.

The germline gives CDR1 SGHRS, CDR2 YFSETQ. This CDR3 spans 23 amino acids. V shed 3 bases, J shed 0 bases, and the junction held 18 bases outside the gene matches. The sequenced sample consisted of naive CD4+ T cells from PBMCs. Subset defined: CD45RA+ positively selected. The receptor's source is a man younger than 30 in good health. Some clones in this sample may be carry-over from other donors' samples. The chain combines TRBV5-1 with TRBJ2-1; 16 bases agree with TRBD2. The CDR3 nucleotides read TGCGCCAGCAGCTCAAGGGGACTAGCGGGAGGGCAAATAGTCCCGAGCTCCTACAATGAGCAGTTCTTC. This sequence encodes CASSSRGLAGGQIVPSSYNEQFF.